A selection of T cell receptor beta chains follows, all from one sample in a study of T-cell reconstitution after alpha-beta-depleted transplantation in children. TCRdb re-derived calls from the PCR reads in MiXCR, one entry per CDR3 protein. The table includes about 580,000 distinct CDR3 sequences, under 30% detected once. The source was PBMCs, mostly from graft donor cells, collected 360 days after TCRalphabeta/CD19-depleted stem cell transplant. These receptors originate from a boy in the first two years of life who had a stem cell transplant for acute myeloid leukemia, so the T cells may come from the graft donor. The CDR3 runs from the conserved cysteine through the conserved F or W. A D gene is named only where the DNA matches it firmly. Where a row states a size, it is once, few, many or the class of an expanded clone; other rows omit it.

TGTGCCAGCAGCTTAGTGGCTAGTTTCTACAATGAGCAGTTCTTC	CASSLVASFYNEQFF	many	-	TRBJ2-1	TRBV7-8
TGTGCCAGCAGTTTATCGACCTGGGGGAACACCGGGGAGCTGTTTTTT	CASSLSTWGNTGELFF	-	-	TRBJ2-2	TRBV27
TGTGCCAGCAGCCAACGGCCGGGACCGATGCAAGCTTTCTTT	CASSQRPGPMQAFF	many	-	TRBJ1-1	TRBV12-3/TRBV12-4
TGTGCCAGCAGTCCGTGGACTGAAGCTTTCTTT	CASSPWTEAFF	few	-	TRBJ1-1	TRBV12-3/TRBV12-4
TGTGCCAGCAGTTCCCCAGGGACTAATGAAAAACTGTTTTTT	CASSSPGTNEKLFF	-	-	TRBJ1-4	TRBV6-5
TGTGCCACCAGCCCGCGTACTAATGAAAAACTGTTTTTT	CATSPRTNEKLFF	-	-	TRBJ1-4	TRBV15
TGCAGTGCTAAGGCGACAGCTGTAGCCAAAAACATTCAGTACTTC	CSAKATAVAKNIQYF	few	-	TRBJ2-4	TRBV20-1
TGTGCCAGCAGCTTGGCAGCAGGGGGCAGGGACTACAATGAGCAGTTCTTC	CASSLAAGGRDYNEQFF	-	TRBD1	TRBJ2-1	TRBV5-4
TGTGCCAGCAGCACGGACCTCAATGAGCAGTTCTTC	CASSTDLNEQFF	-	-	TRBJ2-1	TRBV7-6
TGTGCCAGCAGTATGACTAGAGGCGCAGATACGCAGTATTTT	CASSMTRGADTQYF	many	-	TRBJ2-3	TRBV27
TGTGCCAGCAGCTTAGCCCGGGGGGGCCGCACAGATACGCAGTATTTT	CASSLARGGRTDTQYF	many	TRBD2	TRBJ2-3	TRBV11-2
TGTGCCAGCGCCCGCGACAATGAGCAGTTCTTC	CASARDNEQFF	-	-	TRBJ2-1	TRBV9
TGCAGTGCTTACAATAATGAAAAACTGTTTTTT	CSAYNNEKLFF	-	-	TRBJ1-4	TRBV20-1
TGTGCCAGCAGCCAAGATGTGGGTAGTAATTCACCCCTCCACTTT	CASSQDVGSNSPLHF	many	-	TRBJ1-6	TRBV3-1
TGTGCCAGCAGCGACAGACTAGCGGGGGCGGATACGCAGTATTTT	CASSDRLAGADTQYF	many	TRBD2	TRBJ2-3	TRBV7-6
TGTGCCAGCAAGGGACAGGGGTATGGTTATACGCAGTATTTT	CASKGQGYGYTQYF	few	TRBD1	TRBJ2-3	TRBV6-1
TGTGCCAGCAGTTTACGAGAGGGCGCCTACGAGCAGTACTTC	CASSLREGAYEQYF	-	-	TRBJ2-7	TRBV12-3/TRBV12-4
TGTGCCAGCAGCGGGCGGGCAGACCTAAACACCGGGGAGCTGTTTTTT	CASSGRADLNTGELFF	-	-	TRBJ2-2	TRBV7-9
TGTGCCAGCAGTTACTCCGGGACAGGGGCTCTCGAGCAGTACTTC	CASSYSGTGALEQYF	-	TRBD1	TRBJ2-7	TRBV6-5
TGTGCCAGCAGCTCTTGGAAAGACAGGAAGGCGAATCAGCCCCAGCATTTT	CASSSWKDRKANQPQHF	many	-	TRBJ1-5	TRBV7-9
TGCAGTGCTAGTCGGGGGGCTCGCTCCTACGAGCAGTACTTC	CSASRGARSYEQYF	many	-	TRBJ2-7	TRBV20-1
TGTGCCAGCAGCGCCCGTAGAAGGGGGTGGGGTGAAGCTTTCTTT	CASSARRRGWGEAFF	-	-	TRBJ1-1	TRBV9
TGCAGTGCCGGACAGGTCTCTGGAAACACCATATATTTT	CSAGQVSGNTIYF	many	TRBD1	TRBJ1-3	TRBV20-1
TGTGCCAGCAGTTTACTGCCAAATCAGCCCCAGCATTTT	CASSLLPNQPQHF	many	-	TRBJ1-5	TRBV12-3/TRBV12-4
TGTGCCACCAGCTCACGACAGGGCGGCAATCAGCCCCAGCATTTT	CATSSRQGGNQPQHF	many	TRBD1	TRBJ1-5	TRBV15
TGCAGTGCTAGAGGGGGGGCAGGAGCCAATCAGCCCCAGCATTTT	CSARGGAGANQPQHF	many	-	TRBJ1-5	TRBV20-1
TGTGCTAGTGGCTCCGGGACAGGGGACTACGAGCAGTACTTC	CASGSGTGDYEQYF	-	TRBD1	TRBJ2-7	TRBV12-5
-	CISVPEASKQKNTEAFF	many	-	TRBJ1-1	TRBV7-5
TGCGCCAGCAGCCAAGAGGTTCTGGGCACCACCGGGGAGCTGTTTTTT	CASSQEVLGTTGELFF	many	-	TRBJ2-2	TRBV4-3
TGTGCCAGCAGCCGCCCAGACTTCGACAATGAGCAGTTCTTC	CASSRPDFDNEQFF	-	-	TRBJ2-1	TRBV7-2
TGTGCCAGCAGCTTCCACCACCGCGGGGGTCCTGCAACTAATGAAAAACTGTTTTTT	CASSFHHRGGPATNEKLFF	-	-	TRBJ1-4	TRBV11-1
TGTGCCAGCAGTTTACTAACCTATTGGGGGCCCCGTCAGCCCCAGCATTTT	CASSLLTYWGPRQPQHF	-	-	TRBJ1-5	TRBV28
TGTGCCAGCAGCTACGGGACCGGACTAGCGGTCTACAATGAGCAGTTCTTC	CASSYGTGLAVYNEQFF	-	TRBD2	TRBJ2-1	TRBV7-3
TGCAGCGTTGGGTGGGGCAGGACGTTGAACACTGAAGCTTTCTTT	CSVGWGRTLNTEAFF	many	-	TRBJ1-1	TRBV29-1
TGCAGTGCCCCCAGAGCCACAGATACGCAGTATTTT	CSAPRATDTQYF	-	-	TRBJ2-3	TRBV20-1
TGTGCCAGCAGTTTTGAGGGTCGCAATCAGCCCCAGCATTTT	CASSFEGRNQPQHF	few	-	TRBJ1-5	TRBV27
TGTGCCAGCAGCTTATCCTCCATAGTGACTTGGAACACCGGGGAGCTGTTTTTT	CASSLSSIVTWNTGELFF	-	-	TRBJ2-2	TRBV11-1
TGTGCCAGCAGCTTTATAAGACAGTCGCAGGATACGCAGTATTTT	CASSFIRQSQDTQYF	once	-	TRBJ2-3	TRBV5-5
TGTGCCAGCAACATGGGGGGGGGGGCTCTCACTGAAGCTTTCTTT	CASNMGGGALTEAFF	-	-	TRBJ1-1	TRBV12-3/TRBV12-4
TGTGCACTACAACAAGACAGGTCGGGCGATACGCAGTATTTT	CALQQDRSGDTQYF	few	-	TRBJ2-3	TRBV30
TGTGCCAGCAGCTACGGACAGGGCCTCAATCAGCCCCAGCATTTT	CASSYGQGLNQPQHF	many	TRBD1	TRBJ1-5	TRBV7-8
TGTGCCAGCAGCCCAAATAATGGGCCGCATGAGACTTTCTTC	CASSPNNGPHETFF	-	-	TRBJ1-2	TRBV7-3
TGTGCCAGCAGTTACTCTAGGGGCCGGGGCACAGATACGCAGTATTTT	CASSYSRGRGTDTQYF	-	-	TRBJ2-3	TRBV6-5
TGCGCCAGCAGTGCGGGGTCGAGCACAGATACGCAGTATTTT	CASSAGSSTDTQYF	many	-	TRBJ2-3	TRBV10-1
TGTGCCAGCAGCTTAGACCTTGGGGGCTACACCTTC	CASSLDLGGYTF	-	-	TRBJ1-2	TRBV7-9
TGCAGTGCTAACCCGCGAGTAAATGGGGGCTACACCTTC	CSANPRVNGGYTF	-	-	TRBJ1-2	TRBV20-1
TGCAGCGTTGATCTCGCCCAAGAGACCCAGTACTTC	CSVDLAQETQYF	many	-	TRBJ2-5	TRBV29-1
TGTGCCAGCACCAGAGGAAGTGTCCCCAATCAGCCCCAGCATTTT	CASTRGSVPNQPQHF	few	-	TRBJ1-5	TRBV28
TGTGCCAGTAGAATGCGGTCGTCCTCCAATGAGCAGTTCTTC	CASRMRSSSNEQFF	-	-	TRBJ2-1	TRBV19
TGCAGCGTCGTGCACAGGTCTAGCACAGATACGCAGTATTTT	CSVVHRSSTDTQYF	few	-	TRBJ2-3	TRBV29-1